This T cell receptor beta chain was identified in a study of T cell responses to AZD1222 COVID-19 vaccine (dated by TCRdb to the early 2020s). General notes on the study: TCR sequencing was performed for 233 trial participants, of whom around 210 were given two doses of AZD1222 and around 25 were given two doses of MenACWY control vaccine. Enrollment into the trials was organized by age into subgroups of 18-55, 56-69 and 70-plus years, and those subgroups contained about 160, 30 and 59 TCR-sequenced participants, respectively.

CDR1 and CDR2 (SGHTS, YDEGEE) derive from the germline V gene. Counted from cysteine to phenylalanine, this CDR3 has 16 amino acids. The entry retains the CDR3 DNA only, 48 bases that are in frame from base 1. Cut back by 4 bases and 9 bases, the V and J ends lie 23 bases apart. To note about this clone: Its antigen is currently not known. The record has no base qualities; no much larger clone is one base away.

Reading the label with the study, this specimen's time point is: about 28 days (+/-7) after the second vaccine dose. The sample's treatment or condition label, in plain terms: meningococcal conjugate vaccine given as trial control. Vaccinee samples were obtained from the UK trials COV001 and COV002, which included a single-blind randomized controlled phase 2/3 trial of AZD1222 (ChAdOx1 nCoV-19) in healthy adults. For TCRbeta chain sequencing, PBMC samples were collected from trial participants at day 0 and at day 28 after the second dose. The CDR3 regions of human TCRbeta chains were subjected to immunosequencing. The study's own analysis went as follows. TCRs in the repertoires were compared against a reference library of SARS-CoV-2-specific TCRs that had been generated with the MIRA antigen-specificity platform. Breadth was defined as the fraction of unique TCRs that were SARS-CoV-2-associated, and depth was defined as the fraction of total T cells that were SARS-CoV-2-associated. Using the MIRA data, every spike-specific TCR was mapped to the spike region that the TCR reacted to and assigned to either a CD4 or a CD8 class. Log10-transformed breadth and depth values were compared by one-way ANOVA with Sidak's multiple comparisons tests. Drawn from immuneACCESS, this table holds only the in-frame rearrangements with V and J called that TCRdb kept. Clones are partly lost; checked studies trace under half to an unresolved V gene and leave the rest unexplained. The V and J calls and clone size come from that table; D and trimming were worked out from the DNA. Here the sample has 90,000 to 150,000 clones; 80% to 95% occur a single time. Around 4.4% of the sample is held by the ten biggest clonotypes.

Overall study outcomes, separate from this receptor: In the small 56-69-year group, the increase in depth fell short of significance, most likely because of low power. Because no day 14 peak-response samples were available, the repertoires could be characterized only after the peak T cell response. Participants were mostly white British, with more females than males. The authors suggested clonal diversity may have been underestimated. Nearly half of unique spike-specific TCRs reportedly recognized epitopes outside regions mutated in the B.1.351 and B.1.1.7 variants. Conclusions about previously exposed vaccinees are limited, since just 5 to 7 AZD1222 recipients were seropositive for SARS-CoV-2 at baseline. A significant rise in spike-specific TCR breadth and depth was observed after two AZD1222 doses relative to day 0 and relative to MenACWY recipients. The vaccine-associated CD4 TCRs covered the entire spike protein, and the dominant responses fell in regions 160-218 and 743-854.

The rearranged chain carries TRBV5-8 and TRBJ1-5, with the D gene not clear enough to name. This material consisted of peripheral blood, taken 28 days after the second dose of the MenACWY control vaccine. This clonotype originated in an adult who received the MenACWY meningococcal vaccine as a control. The CDR3 amino acid sequence is: CASSPESGRRLWPQHF. The DNA sequence reads TGTGCCAGCAGCCCCGAATCTGGGCGTCGCTTATGGCCCCAGCATTTT.